This is a list of T cell receptor beta chains from one sample in a study of shared clonotypes between healthy human individuals. Here immunoSEQ multiplex PCR was the method, and the copy in TCRdb shows in-frame clones only, minus some. The sample carries about 480,000 clones, 60% to 80% recorded once. Input material: PBMCs. The receptors shown here come from a woman aged 40 to 50 in good health. Some clones in this sample may be carry-over from other donors' samples. The conserved cysteine and the conserved F or W are not part of the CDR3 here. Rows give clone size only sometimes, using once, few, many, or a class for an expanded clone.

len: 12
abundance: few
v_gene: TRBV29-1
CDR3aa: SVIWDTTNEKLF

len: 10
abundance: NA
v_gene: TRBV7-9
CDR3aa: ANRGDNTEAF

len: 9
abundance: NA
v_gene: TRBV20-1
CDR3aa: SAPSNEKLF

len: 10
abundance: NA
v_gene: TRBV19
CDR3aa: ASSIITEKLF

len: 12
abundance: NA
v_gene: TRBV9
CDR3aa: ASLPGTGSYGYT

len: 12
abundance: NA
v_gene: TRBV4-2
CDR3aa: ASSQDSPVDEQF

len: 12
abundance: NA
v_gene: TRBV28
CDR3aa: ASSLWGADTEAF

len: 13
abundance: NA
v_gene: TRBV15
CDR3aa: ATSRPLTGKPEAF

len: 14
abundance: NA
v_gene: TRBV2
CDR3aa: ASSEGVSENTGELF

len: 11
abundance: NA
v_gene: TRBV7-2
CDR3aa: ASSLVAVETQY

len: 13
abundance: NA
v_gene: TRBV19
CDR3aa: ASGEQGSGANVLT

len: 13
abundance: NA
v_gene: TRBV19
CDR3aa: ASSIVAGGEYEQY

len: 17
abundance: NA
v_gene: TRBV7-3
CDR3aa: ASSLIFRASGSSYNEQF

len: 13
abundance: NA
v_gene: TRBV29-1
CDR3aa: SVEFGSGSSYEQY

len: 11
abundance: NA
v_gene: TRBV30
CDR3aa: AWSAGISQPQH

len: 12
abundance: NA
v_gene: TRBV7-3
CDR3aa: ASSPGHSTDTQY

len: 13
abundance: NA
v_gene: TRBV7-9
CDR3aa: ASSRIAGWPGELF

len: 14
abundance: NA
v_gene: TRBV15
CDR3aa: ATSTGQGALGYGYT

len: 14
abundance: NA
v_gene: TRBV11-2
CDR3aa: ASSLRGDGSYNEQF

len: 16
abundance: NA
v_gene: TRBV4-3
CDR3aa: ASSQLPGLAGEADTQY

len: 12
abundance: NA
v_gene: TRBV11-2
CDR3aa: ASSLTSGRSEQY

len: 13
abundance: NA
v_gene: TRBV25-1
CDR3aa: ASSALDRGNYGYT

len: 13
abundance: NA
v_gene: TRBV19
CDR3aa: ASSILSGTGNTIY

len: 17
abundance: once
v_gene: TRBV18
CDR3aa: ASSPPGSSGRSSYNEQF

len: 12
abundance: NA
v_gene: TRBV14
CDR3aa: ASSPHFPNTEAF

len: 12
abundance: NA
v_gene: TRBV5-1
CDR3aa: ASSLGESTDTQY

len: 13
abundance: NA
v_gene: TRBV5-1
CDR3aa: ASSSSGQPSYEQY

len: 12
abundance: few
v_gene: TRBV4-2
CDR3aa: ASSRGAGNYGYT

len: 13
abundance: NA
v_gene: TRBV14
CDR3aa: ASSQDSRFTYEQY

len: 12
abundance: once
v_gene: TRBV11-2
CDR3aa: ASSLGGWRETQY

len: 12
abundance: NA
v_gene: TRBV10-3
CDR3aa: AISESADTGELF

len: 13
abundance: NA
v_gene: TRBV27
CDR3aa: ASIYRTGSTDTQY

len: 13
abundance: NA
v_gene: TRBV28
CDR3aa: ASSSPGTGEYGYT

len: 12
abundance: NA
v_gene: TRBV6-1
CDR3aa: ASNDLSGNSPLH

len: 11
abundance: NA
v_gene: TRBV9
CDR3aa: ASTPGGGGELF

len: 12
abundance: NA
v_gene: TRBV11-2
CDR3aa: ASSLGLGRNEQF

len: 12
abundance: NA
v_gene: TRBV10-2
CDR3aa: ASSLGQGGTEAF

len: 13
abundance: NA
v_gene: TRBV7-2
CDR3aa: ASRRTSGGTDTQY

len: 16
abundance: NA
v_gene: TRBV4-2
CDR3aa: ASSHPGKRGGPSYEQY

len: 14
abundance: NA
v_gene: TRBV12-5
CDR3aa: ASGLVLGGAGTEAF

len: 13
abundance: NA
v_gene: TRBV6-1
CDR3aa: AASGVGTGANVLT

len: 13
abundance: few
v_gene: TRBV9
CDR3aa: ASSVDNPAYNEQF

len: 10
abundance: medium-sized
v_gene: TRBV2
CDR3aa: ASQRGSYEQY

len: 13
abundance: NA
v_gene: TRBV9
CDR3aa: ASSTRQGGGGELF

len: 10
abundance: NA
v_gene: TRBV5-1
CDR3aa: ASSLRGDEAF

len: 14
abundance: NA
v_gene: TRBV5-4
CDR3aa: ASRTGTGSGNYGYT

len: 12
abundance: NA
v_gene: TRBV2
CDR3aa: ASSWASGRSEQY

len: 13
abundance: NA
v_gene: TRBV11-2
CDR3aa: ASSSFRWPSYEQY

len: 10
abundance: NA
v_gene: TRBV7-9
CDR3aa: ASSVRQYEQY

len: 13
abundance: NA
v_gene: TRBV7-9
CDR3aa: ASSEGTSGVREQY

len: 12
abundance: NA
v_gene: TRBV7-2
CDR3aa: ASSLTSGSYEQY

len: 13
abundance: NA
v_gene: TRBV30
CDR3aa: AWSVPTESSYEQY